Listed here is a single T cell receptor (beta chain). Measured with immunoSEQ multiplex PCR; TCRdb has only the in-frame clones, and not every one. The table shows 30,000 to 35,000 clones, with 60% to 85% occurring only once. The sample's time point: baseline, week 1 (first vaccination visit). Treatment given: pre-vaccination baseline after standard-of-care therapy. The sample belongs to a study of a mutant IDH1 vaccine in newly diagnosed glioma. This TCR came from a man aged 50-60 years with glioma. Some clones in this sample may be carry-over from other donors' samples. The sequences come from peripheral blood mononuclear cells (PBMCs), collected from a glioma patient treated with radiotherapy, temozolomide or both.

The CDR3 DNA is TGCGCCAGCAGCTCTGACAGGGTGGGTGGCTACACCTTC. Translated, it gives CASSSDRVGGYTF. The gene calls are TRBV5-1 and TRBJ1-2, with TRBD1 matching over 7 bases. V gave up 3 bases and J gave up 7 bases; unmatched junction bases: 6. The CDR3 consists of 13 residues. In germline, CDR1 is SGHRS, CDR2 YFSETQ.